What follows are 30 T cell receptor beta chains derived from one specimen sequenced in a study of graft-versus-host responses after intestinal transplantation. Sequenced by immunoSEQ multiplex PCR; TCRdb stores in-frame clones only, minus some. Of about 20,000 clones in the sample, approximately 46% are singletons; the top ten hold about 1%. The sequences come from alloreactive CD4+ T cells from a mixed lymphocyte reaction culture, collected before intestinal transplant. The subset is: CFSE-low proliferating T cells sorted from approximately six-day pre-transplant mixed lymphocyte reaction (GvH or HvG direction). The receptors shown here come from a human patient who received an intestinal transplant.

The CDR3 nucleotides read TGCAGCGTTGCGCCAGGGGTAAATCAGCCCCAGCATTTT. It codes for CSVAPGVNQPQHF. The chain joins TRBV29-1 to TRBJ1-5, with a weak D call TRBD1 (6 bases). Trimming shortened V by 4 bases and J by 4 bases, and 11 bases separated the two germline ends. This CDR3 spans 13 amino acids. The V gene's germline CDR1 is SQVTM and CDR2 ANQGSEA. Looking up the rest from reference TRBV29-1 and TRBJ1-5 gives the full variable domain: SAVISQKPSRDICQRGTSLTIQCQVDSQVTMMFWYRQQPGQSLTLIATANQGSEATYESGFVIDKFPISRPNLTFSTLTVSNMSPEDSSIYLCSVAPGVNQPQHFGDGTRLSIL.

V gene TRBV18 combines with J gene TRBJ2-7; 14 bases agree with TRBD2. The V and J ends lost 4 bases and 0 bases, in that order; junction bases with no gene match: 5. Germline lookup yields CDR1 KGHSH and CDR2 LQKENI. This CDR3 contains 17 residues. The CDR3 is CASSRTSGGPDSYEQYF. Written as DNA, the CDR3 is TGTGCCAGCTCACGGACTAGCGGGGGGCCTGACTCCTACGAGCAGTACTTC.

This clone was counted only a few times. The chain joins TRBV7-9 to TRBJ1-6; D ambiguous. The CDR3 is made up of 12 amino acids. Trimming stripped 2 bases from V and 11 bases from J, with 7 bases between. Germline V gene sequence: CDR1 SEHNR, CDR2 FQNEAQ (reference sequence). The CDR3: CASSLSEPPLHF. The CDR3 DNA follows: TGTGCCAGCAGCTTATCGGAGCCACCCCTCCACTTT.

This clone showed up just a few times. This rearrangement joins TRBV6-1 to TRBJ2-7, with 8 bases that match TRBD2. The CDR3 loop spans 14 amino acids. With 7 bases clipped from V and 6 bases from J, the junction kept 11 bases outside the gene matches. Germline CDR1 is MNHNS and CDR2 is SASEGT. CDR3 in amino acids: CASTPGGRGSEQYF. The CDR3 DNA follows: TGTGCCAGCACTCCGGGGGGGCGGGGATCCGAGCAGTACTTC.

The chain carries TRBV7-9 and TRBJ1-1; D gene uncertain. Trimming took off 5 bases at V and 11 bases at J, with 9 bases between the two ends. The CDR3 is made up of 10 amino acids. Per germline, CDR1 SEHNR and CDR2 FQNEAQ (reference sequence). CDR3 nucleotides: TGTGCCAGCAGCGCGAGGGCGGCTTTCTTT. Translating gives CASSARAAFF.

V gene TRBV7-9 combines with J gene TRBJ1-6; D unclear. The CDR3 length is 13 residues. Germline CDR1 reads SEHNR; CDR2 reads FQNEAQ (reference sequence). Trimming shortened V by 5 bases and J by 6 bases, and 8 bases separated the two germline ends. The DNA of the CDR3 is TGTGCCAGCAGCCTCCCCCCTAATTCACCCCTCCACTTT. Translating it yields CASSLPPNSPLHF. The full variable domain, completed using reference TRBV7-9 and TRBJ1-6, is DTGVSQNPRHKITKRGQNVTFRCDPISEHNRLYWYRQTLGQGPEFLTYFQNEAQLEKSRLLSDRFSAERPKGSFSTLEIQRTEQGDSAMYLCASSLPPNSPLHFGNGTRLTVT.

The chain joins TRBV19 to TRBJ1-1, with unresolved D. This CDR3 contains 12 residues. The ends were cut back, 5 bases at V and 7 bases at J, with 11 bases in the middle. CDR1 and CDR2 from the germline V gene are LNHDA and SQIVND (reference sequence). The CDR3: CASSGGFGEAFF. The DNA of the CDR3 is TGTGCCAGTAGTGGAGGGTTCGGTGAAGCTTTCTTT.

CDR3 bases: TGTGCCAGTAGTGTTCTGGGCACAAACACCGGGGAGCTGTTTTTT. This translates into CASSVLGTNTGELFF. The rearrangement uses TRBV19 and TRBJ2-2; D is unclear. The germline CDR1 and CDR2 sequences are LNHDA and SQIVND (reference sequence). The V and J ends lost 5 bases and 2 bases respectively, with 12 bases between them. The CDR3 has 15 residues.

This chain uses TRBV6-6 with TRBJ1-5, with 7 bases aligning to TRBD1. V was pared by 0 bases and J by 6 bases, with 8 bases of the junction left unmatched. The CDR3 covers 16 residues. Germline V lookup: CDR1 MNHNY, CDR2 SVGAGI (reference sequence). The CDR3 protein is CASSYSRQGVGQPQHF. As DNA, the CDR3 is TGTGCCAGCAGTTACTCGAGGCAGGGGGTGGGTCAGCCCCAGCATTTT.

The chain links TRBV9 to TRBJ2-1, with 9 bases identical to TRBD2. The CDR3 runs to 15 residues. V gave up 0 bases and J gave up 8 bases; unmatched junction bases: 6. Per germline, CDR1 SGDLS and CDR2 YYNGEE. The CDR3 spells CASSVVLAGLDEQFF. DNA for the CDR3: TGTGCCAGCAGCGTAGTACTAGCGGGTCTAGATGAGCAGTTCTTC.

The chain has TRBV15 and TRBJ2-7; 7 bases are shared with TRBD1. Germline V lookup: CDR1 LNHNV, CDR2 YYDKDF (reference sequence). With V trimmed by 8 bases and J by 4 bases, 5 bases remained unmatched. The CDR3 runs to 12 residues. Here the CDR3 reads CATAGTAYEQYF. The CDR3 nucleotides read TGTGCCACCGCCGGGACAGCTTACGAGCAGTACTTC.

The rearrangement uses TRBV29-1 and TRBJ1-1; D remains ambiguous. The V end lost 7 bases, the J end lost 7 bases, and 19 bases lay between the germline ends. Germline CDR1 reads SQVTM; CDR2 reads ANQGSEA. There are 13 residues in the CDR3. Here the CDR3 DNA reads TGCAGCGCAATCCGATTGAGCGGACTTGAAGCTTTCTTT. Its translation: CSAIRLSGLEAFF.

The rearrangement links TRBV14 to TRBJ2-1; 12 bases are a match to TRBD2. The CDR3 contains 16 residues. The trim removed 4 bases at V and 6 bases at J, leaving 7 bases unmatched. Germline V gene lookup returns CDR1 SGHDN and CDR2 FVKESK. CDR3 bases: TGTGCCAGCAGCCCTATAACTAGCGGGGGGCCCAATGAGCAGTTCTTC. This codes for CASSPITSGGPNEQFF.

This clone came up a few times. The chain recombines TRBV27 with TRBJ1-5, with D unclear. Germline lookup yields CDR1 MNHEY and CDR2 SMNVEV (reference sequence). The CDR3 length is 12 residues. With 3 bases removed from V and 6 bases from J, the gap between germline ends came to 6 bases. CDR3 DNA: TGTGCCAGCAGTTTCCGGGGTCAGCCCCAGCATTTT. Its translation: CASSFRGQPQHF.

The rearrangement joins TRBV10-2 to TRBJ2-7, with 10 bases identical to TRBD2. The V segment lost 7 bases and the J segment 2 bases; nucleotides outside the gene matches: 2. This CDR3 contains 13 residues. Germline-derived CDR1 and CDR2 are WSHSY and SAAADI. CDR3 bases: TGCGCCAGCAAGCGGGGGGGGACCTACGAGCAGTACTTC. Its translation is CASKRGGTYEQYF.

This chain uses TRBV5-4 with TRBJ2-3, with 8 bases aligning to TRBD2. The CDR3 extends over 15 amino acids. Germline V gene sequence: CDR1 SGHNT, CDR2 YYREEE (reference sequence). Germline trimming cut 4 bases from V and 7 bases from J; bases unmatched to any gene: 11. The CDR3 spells CASSRGGQDVYTQYF. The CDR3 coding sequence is TGTGCCAGCAGCCGGGGGGGCCAAGATGTATATACGCAGTATTTT.

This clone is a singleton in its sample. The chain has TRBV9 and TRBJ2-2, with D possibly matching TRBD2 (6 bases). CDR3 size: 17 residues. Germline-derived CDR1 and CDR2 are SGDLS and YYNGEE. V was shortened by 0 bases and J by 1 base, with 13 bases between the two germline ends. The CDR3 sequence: CASSVDIGTLNTGELFF. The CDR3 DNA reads TGTGCCAGCAGCGTAGACATCGGGACTCTGAACACCGGGGAGCTGTTTTTT.

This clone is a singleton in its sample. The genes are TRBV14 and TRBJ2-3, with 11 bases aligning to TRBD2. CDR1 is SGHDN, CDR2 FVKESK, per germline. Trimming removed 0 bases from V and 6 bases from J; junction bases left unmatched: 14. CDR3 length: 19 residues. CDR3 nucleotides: TGTGCCAGCAGCCAAGATTCCCTATTACTAGCGGGGGTGTCGGATACGCAGTATTTT. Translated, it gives CASSQDSLLLAGVSDTQYF.

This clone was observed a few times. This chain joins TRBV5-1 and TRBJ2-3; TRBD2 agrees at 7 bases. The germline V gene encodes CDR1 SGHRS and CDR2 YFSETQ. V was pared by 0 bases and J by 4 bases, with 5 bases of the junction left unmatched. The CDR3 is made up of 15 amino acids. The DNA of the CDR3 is TGCGCCAGCAGCTTGGTGCGACTAGCCCCAGATACGCAGTATTTT. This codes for CASSLVRLAPDTQYF. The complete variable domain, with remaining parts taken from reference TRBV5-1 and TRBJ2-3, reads KAGVTQTPRYLIKTRGQQVTLSCSPISGHRSVSWYQQTPGQGLQFLFEYFSETQRNKGNFPGRFSGRQFSNSRSEMNVSTLELGDSALYLCASSLVRLAPDTQYFGPGTRLTVL.

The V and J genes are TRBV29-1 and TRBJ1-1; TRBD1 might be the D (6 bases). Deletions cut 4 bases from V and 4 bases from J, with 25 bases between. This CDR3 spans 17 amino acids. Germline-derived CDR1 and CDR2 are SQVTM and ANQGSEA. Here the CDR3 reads CSVVVGMGAREGTEAFF. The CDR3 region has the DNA TGCAGCGTTGTGGTTGGGATGGGGGCGCGGGAGGGCACTGAAGCTTTCTTT.

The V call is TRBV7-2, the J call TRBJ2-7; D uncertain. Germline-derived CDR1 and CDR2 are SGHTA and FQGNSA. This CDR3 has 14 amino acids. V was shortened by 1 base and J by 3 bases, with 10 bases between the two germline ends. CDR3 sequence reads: CASSLVASYYEQYF. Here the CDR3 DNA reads TGTGCCAGCAGCTTAGTGGCCTCATACTACGAGCAGTACTTC.

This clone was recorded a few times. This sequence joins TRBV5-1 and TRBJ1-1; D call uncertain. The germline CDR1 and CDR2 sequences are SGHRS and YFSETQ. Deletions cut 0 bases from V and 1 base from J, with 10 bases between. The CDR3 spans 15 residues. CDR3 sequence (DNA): TGCGCCAGCAGCTTGGATGAGGCGGGGAACACTGAAGCTTTCTTT. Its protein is CASSLDEAGNTEAFF.

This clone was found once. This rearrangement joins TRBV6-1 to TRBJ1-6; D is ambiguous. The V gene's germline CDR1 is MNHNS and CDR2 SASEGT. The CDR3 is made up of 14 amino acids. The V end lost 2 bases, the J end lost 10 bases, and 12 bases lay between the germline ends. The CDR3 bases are TGTGCCAGCAGTGAACCGGGATTATTGTCACCCCTCCACTTT. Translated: CASSEPGLLSPLHF.

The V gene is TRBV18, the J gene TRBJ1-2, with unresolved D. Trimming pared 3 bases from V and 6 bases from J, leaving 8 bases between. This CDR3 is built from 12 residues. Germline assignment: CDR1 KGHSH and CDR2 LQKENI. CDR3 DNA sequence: TGTGCCAGCTCACCTGACACAAATGGCTACACCTTC. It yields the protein CASSPDTNGYTF.

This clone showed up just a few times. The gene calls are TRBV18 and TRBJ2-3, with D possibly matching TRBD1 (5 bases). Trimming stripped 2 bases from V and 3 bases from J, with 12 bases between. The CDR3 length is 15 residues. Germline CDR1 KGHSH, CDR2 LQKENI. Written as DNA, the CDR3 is TGTGCCAGCTCACCAAGCAGGGTTCCGACAGATACGCAGTATTTT. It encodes CASSPSRVPTDTQYF.

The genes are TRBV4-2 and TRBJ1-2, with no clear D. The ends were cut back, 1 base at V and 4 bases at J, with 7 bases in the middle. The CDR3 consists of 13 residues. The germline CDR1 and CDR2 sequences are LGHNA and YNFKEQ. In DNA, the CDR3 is TGTGCCAGCAGCCAAGTTTCGGGCTATGGCTACACCTTC. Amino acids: CASSQVSGYGYTF.

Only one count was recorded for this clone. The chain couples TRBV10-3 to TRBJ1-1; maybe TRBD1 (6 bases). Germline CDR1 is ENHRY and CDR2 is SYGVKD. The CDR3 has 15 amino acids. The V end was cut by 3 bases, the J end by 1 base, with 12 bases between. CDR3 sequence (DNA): TGTGCCATCAGTGAAACAGGGCTCGGGAACACTGAAGCTTTCTTT. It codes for CAISETGLGNTEAFF.

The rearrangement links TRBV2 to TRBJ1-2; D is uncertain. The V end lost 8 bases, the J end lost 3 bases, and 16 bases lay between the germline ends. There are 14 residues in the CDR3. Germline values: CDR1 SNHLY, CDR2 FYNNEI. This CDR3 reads CASAWRETHYGYTF. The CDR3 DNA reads TGTGCCAGCGCTTGGCGGGAAACGCACTATGGCTACACCTTC.

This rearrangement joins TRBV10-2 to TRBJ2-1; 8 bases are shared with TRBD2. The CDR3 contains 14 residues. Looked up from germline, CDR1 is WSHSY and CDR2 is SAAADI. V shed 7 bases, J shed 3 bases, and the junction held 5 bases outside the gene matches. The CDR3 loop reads CASTRGGNYNEQFF. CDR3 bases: TGCGCCAGCACCCGCGGGGGGAACTACAATGAGCAGTTCTTC.

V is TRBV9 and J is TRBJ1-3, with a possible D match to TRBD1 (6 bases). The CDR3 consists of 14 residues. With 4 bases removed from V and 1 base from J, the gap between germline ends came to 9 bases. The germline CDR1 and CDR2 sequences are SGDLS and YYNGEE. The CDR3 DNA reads TGTGCCAGCAGCAGCGGGACATCTGGAAACACCATATATTTT. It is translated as CASSSGTSGNTIYF.